This T cell receptor beta chain was identified in a study of blood T cells in healthy people across ages. Germline V gene data show CDR1 as MGHRA and CDR2 as YSYEKL. CDR3 length equals 15 residues. V shed 1 base and J shed 2 bases, with 12 bases lying between them. For the second PCR, which ran for roughly 6 to 11 cycles, a sample-barcoded 5' primer and a J-beta primer mix were used. In TCRdb, the 5' RACE reads were re-called with MiXCR into one record per CDR3 protein. The sample holds some 1.4 million distinct CDR3 sequences, approximately 38% seen once. This clonotype showed up many times. The specimen was blood. This receptor was obtained from a woman under 30 in good health. The chain recombines TRBV4-1 with TRBJ2-7; D gene unclear. The CDR3 nucleotides read TGCGCCAGCAGCCAAGCTTCGCAGAACCCCTACGAGCAGTACTTC. This gives the protein CASSQASQNPYEQYF.